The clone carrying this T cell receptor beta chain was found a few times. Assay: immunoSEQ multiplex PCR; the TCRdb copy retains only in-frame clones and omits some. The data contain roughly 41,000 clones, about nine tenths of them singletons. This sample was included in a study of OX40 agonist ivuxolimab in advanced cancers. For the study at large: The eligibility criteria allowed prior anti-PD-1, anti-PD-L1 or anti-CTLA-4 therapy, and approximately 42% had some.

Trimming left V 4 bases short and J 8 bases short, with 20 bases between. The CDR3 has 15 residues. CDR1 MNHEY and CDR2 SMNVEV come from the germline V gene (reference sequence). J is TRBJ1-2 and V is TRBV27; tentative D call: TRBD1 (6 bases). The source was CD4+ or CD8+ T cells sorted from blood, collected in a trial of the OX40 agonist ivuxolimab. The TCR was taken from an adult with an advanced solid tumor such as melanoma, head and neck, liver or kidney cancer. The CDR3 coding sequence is TGTGCCAGCAGTTCCCCACTACAGGGTGACAGGGGCTACACCTTC. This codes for CASSSPLQGDRGYTF.